Sequencing of this T cell receptor beta chain was carried out in a study of shared clonotypes between healthy human individuals. CDR1 is ENHRY, CDR2 SYGVKD, per germline. The V end lost 8 bases, the J end lost 3 bases, and 16 bases lay between the germline ends. The CDR3 runs 15 residues. General study points: The four-donor shared clonotypes exceeded non-shared clonotypes in generation probability, with non-shared ones scoring lower.

Notes on this clone: What it recognizes is unknown.

Sequencing used immunoSEQ multiplex PCR; TCRdb keeps in-frame clones, though not all of them. The sample has some 660,000 clones, approximately 73% seen once; the top ten hold 1.5% to 2%. Sequenced input: memory CD4+ T cells sorted from blood. Subset meaning: CD45RA-negative fraction. The chain combines TRBV10-3 with TRBJ2-2; the D call may be TRBD1 or TRBD2 (5 bases each). This receptor was taken from a woman aged 25 to 39 in good health. The CDR3 region has the DNA TGTGCCATCCGGGGCAGGGATTTAGACACCGGGGAGCTGTTTTTT. Translation gives CAIRGRDLDTGELFF.